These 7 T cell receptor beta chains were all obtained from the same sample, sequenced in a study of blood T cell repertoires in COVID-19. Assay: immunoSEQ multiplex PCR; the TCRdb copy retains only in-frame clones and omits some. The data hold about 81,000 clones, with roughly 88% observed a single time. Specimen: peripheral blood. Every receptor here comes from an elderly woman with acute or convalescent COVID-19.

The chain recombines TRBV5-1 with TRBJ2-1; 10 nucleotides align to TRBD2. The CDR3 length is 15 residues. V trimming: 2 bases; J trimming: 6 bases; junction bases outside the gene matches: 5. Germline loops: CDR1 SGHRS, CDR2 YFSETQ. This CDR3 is CASSLGASGSNEQFF. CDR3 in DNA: TGCGCCAGCAGCTTAGGGGCTAGCGGGAGCAATGAGCAGTTCTTC.

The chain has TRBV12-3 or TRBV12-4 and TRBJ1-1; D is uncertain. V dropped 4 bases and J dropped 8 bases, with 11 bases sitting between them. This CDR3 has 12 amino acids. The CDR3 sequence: CASSYSRGEAFF. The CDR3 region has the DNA TGTGCCAGCAGTTACAGCAGAGGGGAAGCTTTCTTT.

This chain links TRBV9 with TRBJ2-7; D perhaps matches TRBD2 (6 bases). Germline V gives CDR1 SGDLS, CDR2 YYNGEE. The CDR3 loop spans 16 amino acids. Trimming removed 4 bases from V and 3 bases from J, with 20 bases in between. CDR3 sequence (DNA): TGTGCCAGCAGCCCTTCCCCCGGGAAAGCGGGCTACGAGCAGTACTTC. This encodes CASSPSPGKAGYEQYF.

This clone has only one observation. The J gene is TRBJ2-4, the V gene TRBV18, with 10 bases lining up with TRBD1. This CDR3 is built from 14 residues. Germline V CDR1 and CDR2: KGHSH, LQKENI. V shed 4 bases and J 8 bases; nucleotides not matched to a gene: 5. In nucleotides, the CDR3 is TGTGCCAGCTCACGACAGGGGGCGCCGGACATTCAGTACTTC. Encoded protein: CASSRQGAPDIQYF.

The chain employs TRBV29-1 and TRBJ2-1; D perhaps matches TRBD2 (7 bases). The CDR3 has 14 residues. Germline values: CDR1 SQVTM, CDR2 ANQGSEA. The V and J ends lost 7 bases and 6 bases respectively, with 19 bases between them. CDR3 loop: CSAVASGGGNEQFF. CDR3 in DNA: TGCAGCGCCGTCGCTAGCGGAGGGGGCAATGAGCAGTTCTTC.

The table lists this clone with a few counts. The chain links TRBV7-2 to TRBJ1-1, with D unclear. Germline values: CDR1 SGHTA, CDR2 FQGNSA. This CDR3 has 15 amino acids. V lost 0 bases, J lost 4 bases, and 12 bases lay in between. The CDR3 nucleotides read TGTGCCAGCAGCTTAGCAGGGAGGGTAGGCACTGAAGCTTTCTTT. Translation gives CASSLAGRVGTEAFF.

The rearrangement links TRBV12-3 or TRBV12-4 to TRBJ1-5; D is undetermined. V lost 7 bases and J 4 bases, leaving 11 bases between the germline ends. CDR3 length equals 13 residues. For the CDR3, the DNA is TGTGCCAGCACCCCTGCCGGGAATCAGCCCCAGCATTTT. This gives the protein CASTPAGNQPQHF.